This paragraph covers one TCR beta chain sequence. Losses at the gene ends were 4 bases for V and 9 bases for J; bases not matched to a gene: 9. The CDR3 has 14 residues. The germline CDR1 and CDR2 sequences are SGHRS and YFSETQ. These data are taken from a study of control samples from healthy donors and cancer patients. Profiled with immunoSEQ multiplex PCR; TCRdb holds only in-frame clones, not every one. Here the sample spans some 130,000 clones, roughly 92% being singletons. The chain joins TRBV5-1 to TRBJ2-1; 8 nucleotides match TRBD1. Sample: blood. The clonotype was recovered from a man aged 18 to 29 in good health. CDR3 amino acids: CASSPPGGYVEQFF. In DNA, the CDR3 is TGCGCCAGCAGCCCCCCAGGGGGCTACGTTGAGCAGTTCTTC.